This T cell receptor (beta chain) was retrieved from a study of metastatic and nonmetastatic thyroid tumors. TCRdb used MiXCR to call clones anew from the PCR reads. The data hold under 25,000 clones, with about 20% observed a single time. V gave up 4 bases and J gave up 0 bases, with 13 bases separating them. This CDR3 comprises 15 residues. Germline assignment: CDR1 SGHAT and CDR2 FQNNGV. By frequency in the sample, this clone is medium-sized. Each patient came to thyroid surgery without any prior treatment (of any kind). This rearrangement joins TRBV11-2 to TRBJ2-7, with D unresolved. The clonotype originates from a female donor with papillary thyroid cancer or a benign thyroid nodule (not recorded which). Some clones in this sample may be carry-over from other donors' samples. Input material: adjacent normal tissue. CDR3 sequence reads: CASSSRLESSYEQYF. CDR3 in DNA: TGTGCCAGCAGCTCAAGACTGGAGAGCTCCTACGAGCAGTACTTC.